This TCR beta chain derives from a study of post-analysis software for immune sequencing data. Looking at the study overall: Several disease courses (relapsing-remitting, secondary progressive and progressive-relapsing) of multiple sclerosis were included. Broader study findings: Patients showed TRBV5-6, TRBV5-1 and TRBV20-1 among five TRBV segments more frequent than in controls. Diversity measured as normalized Chao1 was significantly lower in multiple sclerosis patients than in controls.

Unique molecular identifiers were carried by the TCR beta cDNA libraries. Input amounts of about 0.85 to 10 million T cells were used. These gave approximately 500,000 cDNA molecules, so each molecule approximated one T cell. Each CDR3 protein is one row after TCRdb ran MiXCR on the PCR reads. The sample shows about 460,000 distinct CDR3 sequences, under 55% of them seen only once. There are a few counts of this clonotype. Its matching antigen is unknown. This CDR3 region has 14 residues. V lost 3 bases, J lost 5 bases, and 12 bases lay in between. In germline, CDR1 is SGHRS, CDR2 YFSETQ. The sample consisted of blood. This sequence was found in a girl aged 5-17 years with multiple sclerosis. This chain uses TRBV5-1 with TRBJ2-1; D remains unclear. The DNA of the CDR3 is TGCGCCAGCAGCTCCGGAGTAAGCGACAATGAGCAGTTCTTC. Protein product: CASSSGVSDNEQFF.